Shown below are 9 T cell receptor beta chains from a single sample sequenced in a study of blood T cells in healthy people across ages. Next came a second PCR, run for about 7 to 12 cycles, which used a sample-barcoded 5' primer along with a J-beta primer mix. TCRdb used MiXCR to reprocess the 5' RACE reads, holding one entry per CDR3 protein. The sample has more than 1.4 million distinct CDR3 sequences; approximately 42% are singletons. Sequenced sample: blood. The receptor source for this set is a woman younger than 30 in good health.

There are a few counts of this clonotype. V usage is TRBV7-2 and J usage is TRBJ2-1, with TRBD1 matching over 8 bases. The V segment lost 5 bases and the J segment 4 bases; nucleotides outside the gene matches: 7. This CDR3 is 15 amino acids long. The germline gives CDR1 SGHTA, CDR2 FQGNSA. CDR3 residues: CASSETGGPYNEQFF. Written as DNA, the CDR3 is TGTGCCAGCAGCGAAACAGGGGGTCCTTACAATGAGCAGTTCTTC.

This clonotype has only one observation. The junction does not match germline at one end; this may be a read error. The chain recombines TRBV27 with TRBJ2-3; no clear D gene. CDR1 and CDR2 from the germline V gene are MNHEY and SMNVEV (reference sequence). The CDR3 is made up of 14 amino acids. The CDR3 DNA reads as TGTACCAGCAGTTTAGGCGCAAGCACAGATACGCAGTATTTT. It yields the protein CTSSLGASTDTQYF.

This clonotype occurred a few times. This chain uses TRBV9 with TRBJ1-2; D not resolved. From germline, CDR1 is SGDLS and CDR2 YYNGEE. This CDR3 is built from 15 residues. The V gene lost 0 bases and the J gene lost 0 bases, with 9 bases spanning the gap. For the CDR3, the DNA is TGTGCCAGCAGCGTAGAGGCAGCGGCTAACTATGGCTACACCTTC. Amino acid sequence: CASSVEAAANYGYTF.

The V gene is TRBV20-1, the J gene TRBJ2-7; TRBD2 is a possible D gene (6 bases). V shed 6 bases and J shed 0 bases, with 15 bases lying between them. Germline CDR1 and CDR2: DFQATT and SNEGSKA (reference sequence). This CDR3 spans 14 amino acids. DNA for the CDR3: TGCAGTGCCACCCGGGACTTACTCTCCTACGAGCAGTACTTC. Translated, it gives CSATRDLLSYEQYF.

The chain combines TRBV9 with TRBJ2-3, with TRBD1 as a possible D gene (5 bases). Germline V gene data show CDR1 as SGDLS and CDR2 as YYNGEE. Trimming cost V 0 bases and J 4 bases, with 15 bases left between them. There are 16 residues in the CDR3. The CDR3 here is CASSVEAGFRSDTQYF. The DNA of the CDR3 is TGTGCCAGCAGCGTAGAGGCAGGGTTCCGGTCAGATACGCAGTATTTT.

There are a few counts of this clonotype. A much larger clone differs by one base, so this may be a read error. Written as DNA, the CDR3 is TGCAGTGCTAGAGATGAGGGGGGCTACACCTTC. It is translated as CSARDEGGYTF. J is TRBJ1-2 and V is TRBV20-1, with D possibly matching TRBD1 (5 bases). V dropped 0 bases and J dropped 8 bases, with 7 bases sitting between them. The CDR3 has 11 amino acids. Germline assignment: CDR1 DFQATT and CDR2 SNEGSKA (reference sequence).

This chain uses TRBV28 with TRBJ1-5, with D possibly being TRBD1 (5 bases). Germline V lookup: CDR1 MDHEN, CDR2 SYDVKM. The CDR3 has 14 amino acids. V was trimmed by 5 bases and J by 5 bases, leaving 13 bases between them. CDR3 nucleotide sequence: TGTGCCAGCAGTGTTACCCTGGGGGATCAGCCCCAGCATTTT. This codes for CASSVTLGDQPQHF.

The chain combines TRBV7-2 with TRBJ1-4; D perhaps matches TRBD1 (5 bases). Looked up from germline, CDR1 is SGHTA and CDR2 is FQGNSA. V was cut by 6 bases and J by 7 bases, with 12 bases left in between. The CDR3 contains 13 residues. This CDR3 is CASSGGVLEKLFF. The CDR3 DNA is TGTGCCAGCAGTGGGGGGGTGCTTGAAAAACTGTTTTTT.

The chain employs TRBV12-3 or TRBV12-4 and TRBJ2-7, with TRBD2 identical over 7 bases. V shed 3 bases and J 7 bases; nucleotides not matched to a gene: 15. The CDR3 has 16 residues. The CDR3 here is CASSFRSAGRNNEQYF. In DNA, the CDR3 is TGTGCCAGCAGTTTTAGGTCAGCGGGGAGAAACAATGAGCAGTACTTC.